This T cell receptor (beta chain) was identified in a study of a mutant IDH1 vaccine in newly diagnosed glioma. Study summary: Patients under treatment included about 60% males and 37.5% females and had a mean age of about 37 years. Beforehand, treatment had been radiotherapy, temozolomide, or both; the majority received both. Points from the study as a whole: Detectable vaccine-induced immune responses arose in 80% to 95% of patients.

Assay: immunoSEQ multiplex PCR; the TCRdb copy retains only in-frame clones and omits some. This sample has tens of thousands of clones, with about four fifths found just once. CDR1 SGHRS and CDR2 YFSETQ come from the germline V gene. The V gene lost 3 bases and the J gene lost 0 bases, with 5 bases spanning the gap. The CDR3 has 13 residues. Described time point: baseline, week 1 (first vaccination visit). Treatment specified: pre-vaccination baseline after standard-of-care therapy. Diagnosis in the donors showed new WHO grade 3 or 4 astrocytomas that were IDH1-mutant and ATRX-lost. A remark on this clone: Its antigen is unidentified. This may arise from a read error, as a much more abundant clone is one base away. Distinct nucleotide sequences in the sample also encode this CDR3.

The material was PBMCs, obtained from a glioma patient treated with radiotherapy, temozolomide or both. This chain joins TRBV5-1 and TRBJ2-3; the D is unclear. The receptor was derived from a woman aged 45-65 years with glioma. CDR3 region: CASSSASTDTQYF. The CDR3 nucleotides are TGCGCCAGCAGCTCGGCTAGCACAGATACGCAGTATTTT.